The 29 T cell receptor beta chains below all came from one sample that was sequenced in a study of T-cell memory formation after mild COVID-19 (dated by TCRdb to 2020 to 2022). To prepare the library, 5' RACE was applied. The sequencer listed for this sample is Illumina NovaSeq 6000. The public reads were reanalyzed by TCRdb: fastp trimming at Q25, MiXCR alignment, in-frame beta chains only. Under each unique CDR3 protein, matching rows form one entry showing the most common genes and DNA. The sample data list roughly 130,000 distinct CDR3 sequences, and about 17% of these were observed just once. About 14% of the sample belongs to the ten largest clones. The sequenced sample consisted of PBMCs or a T cell subset sorted from them (not recorded which). These receptors all stem from an adult woman who had mild COVID-19 (a few samples of this study predate the infection). The sample titles of this study are shuffled in the database, so cell type and time point are left out; the donor was told from shared clones.

This clonotype was seen only a few times. V is TRBV5-1 and J is TRBJ1-1; D may be TRBD1 (5 bases). Germline loops: CDR1 SGHRS, CDR2 YFSETQ. The CDR3 consists of 15 residues. The V and J ends lost 3 bases and 4 bases respectively, with 16 bases between them. The CDR3 spells CASSSEGSRSTEAFF. The CDR3 DNA follows: TGCGCCAGCAGCTCGGAGGGGTCCCGGAGCACTGAAGCTTTCTTT.

The V gene is TRBV6-1, the J gene TRBJ1-1, with D possibly TRBD1 on 6 matching bases. Germline V CDR1 and CDR2: MNHNS, SASEGT. Trimming removed 2 bases from V and 4 bases from J, with 14 bases in between. The CDR3 consists of 15 residues. The CDR3 DNA follows: TGTGCCAGCAGTGAACGGGGAACAGGGAGCACTGAAGCTTTCTTT. It is translated as CASSERGTGSTEAFF.

J is TRBJ1-1 and V is TRBV5-1; no reliable D call. The ends were cut back, 0 bases at V and 3 bases at J, with 9 bases in the middle. The CDR3 contains 14 residues. CDR1 SGHRS and CDR2 YFSETQ come from the germline V gene. The CDR3, as DNA: TGCGCCAGCAGCTTGGCCCTCCGGGACACTGAAGCTTTCTTT. Amino acids: CASSLALRDTEAFF.

This chain links TRBV3-1 with TRBJ1-2; 11 nucleotides match TRBD1. The CDR3 runs to 14 residues. Germline V gene sequence: CDR1 LGHDT, CDR2 YNNKEL (reference sequence). The V segment lost 0 bases and the J segment 8 bases; nucleotides outside the gene matches: 2. CDR3 DNA sequence: TGTGCCAGCAGCCAAGAGGACAGGGGGCCGGGCTACACCTTC. Protein: CASSQEDRGPGYTF.

Ten or more counts support this clonotype. The chain recombines TRBV27 with TRBJ2-1; 9 bases map to TRBD2. V lost 7 bases to trimming and J lost 4 bases; unmatched junction nucleotides: 5. The CDR3 sequence is 14 residues long. The germline gives CDR1 MNHEY, CDR2 SMNVEV (reference sequence). The CDR3 sequence: CASTRAGGYNEQFF. The CDR3 DNA reads TGTGCCAGCACCCGAGCGGGGGGATACAATGAGCAGTTCTTC.

The chain couples TRBV4-1 to TRBJ2-1; 8 bases are shared with TRBD2. This CDR3 contains 21 residues. Germline CDR1 and CDR2: MGHRA and YSYEKL. J lost 0 bases, V lost 3 bases, and 19 bases had no gene match. This CDR3 reads CASSQDTTGSGGWSSYNEQFF. The CDR3 DNA reads as TGCGCCAGCAGCCAGGATACCACAGGGAGCGGGGGTTGGAGCTCCTACAATGAGCAGTTCTTC.

The table lists this clonotype with many counts. The rearrangement joins TRBV9 to TRBJ2-5; TRBD1 might be the D (6 bases). CDR3 length equals 13 residues. The V and J ends lost 4 bases and 5 bases respectively, with 12 bases between them. CDR1 and CDR2 (germline): SGDLS, YYNGEE. The CDR3 sequence: CASSLQGPETQYF. CDR3 bases: TGTGCCAGCAGCTTACAGGGTCCGGAGACCCAGTACTTC.

This clonotype is a singleton in its sample. V is TRBV18 and J is TRBJ1-5; 7 bases agree with TRBD1. The junction had 3 bases not matched to a gene; V was cut back by 4 bases and J by 6 bases. The CDR3 contains 13 residues. Germline V gene sequence: CDR1 KGHSH, CDR2 LQKENI. DNA for the CDR3: TGTGCCAGCTCACAGGGGGCAGCTCAGCCCCAGCATTTT. It is translated as CASSQGAAQPQHF.

This clonotype was seen a handful of times. The chain joins TRBV5-1 to TRBJ2-7; D could derive from TRBD1 or TRBD2 (5 bases each). The CDR3 consists of 14 residues. The germline V gene has CDR1 SGHRS and CDR2 YFSETQ. V lost 3 bases, J lost 4 bases, and 14 bases lay in between. The CDR3 region is CASSWGRGEYEQYF. The CDR3 nucleotides read TGCGCCAGCAGCTGGGGCCGGGGTGAGTACGAGCAGTACTTC.

This clonotype has just a few counts. The chain is built from TRBV3-1 and TRBJ2-3, with a possible D match to TRBD2 (6 bases). The length of the CDR3 is 12 residues. Germline CDR1 and CDR2: LGHDT and YNNKEL (reference sequence). The germline V and J ends were trimmed by 9 bases and 5 bases, with 12 bases remaining between them. CDR3: CASSGGVDTQYF. CDR3 coding DNA: TGTGCCAGTAGCGGAGGGGTAGATACGCAGTATTTT.

The chain couples TRBV4-3 to TRBJ1-1; TRBD1 is a possible D gene (6 bases). The CDR3 is 16 residues long. Trimming took 0 bases from V and 5 from J, leaving 16 bases between them. Germline assignment: CDR1 LGHNA and CDR2 YSLEER. CDR3 in amino acids: CASSQDLGARGTEAFF. In nucleotides, the CDR3 is TGCGCCAGCAGCCAAGATTTGGGGGCGAGGGGAACTGAAGCTTTCTTT.

This clonotype turned up a few times. The J gene is TRBJ1-5, the V gene TRBV20-1; D gene ambiguous. This CDR3 contains 12 residues. Germline values: CDR1 DFQATT, CDR2 SNEGSKA (reference sequence). V dropped 0 bases and J dropped 11 bases, with 11 bases sitting between them. The DNA for the CDR3 is TGCAGTGCTAGAGAAAAGGACCGGGCCCAGCATTTT. Its protein product is CSAREKDRAQHF.

This clonotype has only a few counts. V gene TRBV20-1 combines with J gene TRBJ2-5; 11 nucleotides agree with TRBD2. This CDR3 has 15 amino acids. The germline V gene has CDR1 DFQATT and CDR2 SNEGSKA (reference sequence). The trim removed 8 bases at V and 2 bases at J, leaving 10 bases unmatched. The CDR3 DNA sequence: TGCAGTCCATGGGTAGCGGGGGGGAGTCAAGAGACCCAGTACTTC. It yields the protein CSPWVAGGSQETQYF.

V is TRBV7-2 and J is TRBJ2-7, with 8 bases that match TRBD1. Losses at the gene ends were 4 bases for V and 4 bases for J; bases not matched to a gene: 6. Germline V gene lookup returns CDR1 SGHTA and CDR2 FQGNSA. This CDR3 is 14 amino acids long. CDR3 protein: CASSSTGVGYEQYF. The CDR3 bases are TGTGCCAGCAGCTCGACAGGGGTAGGATACGAGCAGTACTTC.

The genes are TRBV20-1 and TRBJ1-5; a weak D match, TRBD1 (6 bases). The germline V and J ends were trimmed by 3 bases and 4 bases, with 16 bases remaining between them. The CDR3 covers 15 residues. In germline, CDR1 is DFQATT, CDR2 SNEGSKA (reference sequence). CDR3 coding DNA: TGCAGTGCTAGGCTTACAGGGCGGGGTAATCAGCCCCAGCATTTT. Translated: CSARLTGRGNQPQHF.

The rearrangement uses TRBV25-1 and TRBJ1-2; D unresolved. The ends were cut back, 1 base at V and 0 bases at J, with 3 bases in the middle. The CDR3 extends over 13 amino acids. Per the germline V gene, CDR1 is MGHDK and CDR2 is SYGVNS. The CDR3 reads CASSELTNYGYTF. The DNA for the CDR3 is TGTGCCAGCAGTGAATTAACTAACTATGGCTACACCTTC.

This clonotype occurred a few times. The genes are TRBV6-5 and TRBJ1-2, with D possibly matching TRBD1 (5 bases). V was clipped by 5 bases and J by 8 bases, with 21 bases between them. This CDR3 has 15 amino acids. The V gene's germline CDR1 is MNHEY and CDR2 SVGAGI. The CDR3 nucleotides read TGTGCCAGCAGTCGGGACTTAGCATCTATAGGCGGCTACACCTTC. It yields the protein CASSRDLASIGGYTF.

The chain carries TRBV7-8 and TRBJ2-4; D assignment may be TRBD1 or TRBD2 (5 bases each). The germline V and J ends were trimmed by 4 bases and 7 bases, with 14 bases remaining between them. From germline, CDR1 is SGHVS and CDR2 FQNEAQ. This CDR3 spans 14 amino acids. The CDR3: CASSSIRGGNIQYF. The CDR3 DNA reads TGTGCCAGCAGCTCCATCCGGGGCGGCAACATTCAGTACTTC.

The J gene is TRBJ2-1, the V gene TRBV19, with no clear D. The V end lost 1 base, the J end lost 8 bases, and 9 bases lay between the germline ends. The CDR3 extends over 13 amino acids. The germline CDR1 and CDR2 sequences are LNHDA and SQIVND (reference sequence). CDR3 residues: CASSIVWGYEQFF. In DNA form, the CDR3 reads TGTGCCAGTAGTATAGTCTGGGGATATGAGCAGTTCTTC.

In this sample, this clonotype turned up a few times. The chain uses TRBV12-3 or TRBV12-4 and TRBJ2-5; D gene ambiguous. The CDR3 is 15 residues long. V lost 5 bases, J lost 0 bases, and 13 bases lay in between. Here the CDR3 reads CASSLGLGYQETQYF. The DNA for the CDR3 is TGTGCCAGCAGTCTAGGGCTTGGGTACCAAGAGACCCAGTACTTC.

This clonotype has only a few counts. The chain employs TRBV3-1 and TRBJ2-5, with TRBD2 matching over 9 bases. Germline loops: CDR1 LGHDT, CDR2 YNNKEL (reference sequence). The CDR3 is 14 residues long. J gave up 10 bases and V 0 bases, and 6 bases lay outside the gene matches. The CDR3 spells CASSQDFAGGDQYF. The DNA for the CDR3 is TGTGCCAGCAGCCAAGATTTCGCGGGAGGGGACCAGTACTTC.

CDR3 sequence: CASSPDFKGGAGGYTF. Here the CDR3 DNA reads TGTGCCAGCAGCCCGGATTTTAAGGGGGGCGCGGGGGGCTACACCTTC. The J gene is TRBJ1-2, the V gene TRBV7-2, with D maybe TRBD1 (6 bases). The CDR3 has 16 residues. The germline gives CDR1 SGHTA, CDR2 FQGNSA. The germline V and J ends were trimmed by 5 bases and 8 bases, with 24 bases remaining between them.

The table lists this clonotype with a few counts. The chain couples TRBV7-8 to TRBJ1-2; no firm D call. This CDR3 region has 12 residues. Germline V gene lookup returns CDR1 SGHVS and CDR2 FQNEAQ. Trimming left V 5 bases short and J 6 bases short, with 10 bases between. CDR3 nucleotides: TGTGCCAGCAGCGGACCAGAGAATGGCTACACCTTC. Translation gives CASSGPENGYTF.

The chain combines TRBV12-3 or TRBV12-4 with TRBJ1-1, with TRBD1 matching 7 bases. There are 12 residues in the CDR3. The V and J ends lost 6 bases and 6 bases, in that order; junction bases with no gene match: 4. The CDR3 loop reads CASRDRDAEAFF. For the CDR3, the DNA is TGTGCCAGCAGAGACAGGGACGCTGAAGCTTTCTTT.

This chain links TRBV14 with TRBJ2-7; the match to TRBD2 covers 10 bases. There are 17 residues in the CDR3. Germline V lookup: CDR1 SGHDN, CDR2 FVKESK. V was clipped by 1 base and J by 2 bases; unmatched bases: 8. Here the CDR3 DNA reads TGTGCCAGCAGCCAAGGGCTAGCGGGAGAGGACACCTACGAGCAGTACTTC. It yields the protein CASSQGLAGEDTYEQYF.

The chain recombines TRBV7-4 with TRBJ1-2, with D unclear. Looked up from germline, CDR1 is SGHVT and CDR2 is SQSDAQ. The CDR3 covers 12 residues. V lost 11 bases and J 5 bases, leaving 15 bases between the germline ends. The CDR3 loop is CAPRARQYGYTF. The CDR3 DNA reads as TGTGCCCCCCGGGCACGGCAATATGGCTACACCTTC.

V gene TRBV9 combines with J gene TRBJ1-3; D is possibly TRBD1 (6 bases). Trimming stripped 0 bases from V and 4 bases from J, with 14 bases between. In germline, CDR1 is SGDLS, CDR2 YYNGEE. This CDR3 has 16 residues. The CDR3 sequence is CASSVASGGTGNTIYF. The DNA for the CDR3 is TGTGCCAGCAGCGTAGCCTCGGGGGGCACGGGAAACACCATATATTTT.

In DNA, the CDR3 is TGTGCCAGTAGTAAGGCATCTAGCGATTCCGGCTACACCTTC. This codes for CASSKASSDSGYTF. This sequence joins TRBV19 and TRBJ1-2; D is undetermined. This CDR3 spans 14 amino acids. V was trimmed by 4 bases and J by 8 bases, leaving 17 bases between them. Germline V gene sequence: CDR1 LNHDA, CDR2 SQIVND (reference sequence).

The chain joins TRBV14 to TRBJ2-7; TRBD1 matches at 7 bases. CDR1 and CDR2 (germline): SGHDN, FVKESK. With 4 bases clipped from V and 2 bases from J, the junction kept 5 bases outside the gene matches. The CDR3 loop spans 14 amino acids. The CDR3 reads CASSPLTGAYEQYF. In nucleotides, the CDR3 is TGTGCCAGCAGCCCACTAACAGGGGCCTACGAGCAGTACTTC.